This entry lists 20 T cell receptor beta chains sequenced from one sample in a study of T cell responses to AZD1222 COVID-19 vaccine. The table came from immunoSEQ multiplex PCR; TCRdb's copy has only in-frame clones and leaves some out. The repertoire holds some 150,000 clones, around nine tenths seen once, with approximately 3% in the top ten. The specimen was peripheral blood, collected 28 days after the second AZD1222 dose. These receptors originate from an adult who received the AZD1222 COVID-19 vaccine.

The chain joins TRBV24-1 to TRBJ2-7; D is ambiguous. With 2 bases removed from V and 6 bases from J, the gap between germline ends came to 10 bases. The CDR3 sequence is 13 residues long. Germline V lookup: CDR1 KGHDR, CDR2 SFDVKD. The DNA for the CDR3 is TGTGCCACCAGTGATTCCGTGATTGGCGAGCAGTACTTC. Translation: CATSDSVIGEQYF.

The rearrangement links TRBV9 to TRBJ1-1; maybe TRBD1 (6 bases). The V end was cut by 5 bases, the J end by 11 bases, with 19 bases between. CDR3 length: 13 amino acids. Germline CDR1 reads SGDLS; CDR2 reads YYNGEE. Written as DNA, the CDR3 is TGTGCCAGCAGTGCGACAGGTACGCTGGTCGCTTTCTTT. It codes for CASSATGTLVAFF.

V gene TRBV7-9 combines with J gene TRBJ1-2, with D maybe TRBD1 (6 bases). The CDR3 consists of 15 residues. Deletions cut 5 bases from V and 0 bases from J, with 13 bases between. Germline V gene data show CDR1 as SEHNR and CDR2 as FQNEAQ (reference sequence). The chain's CDR3 is CASSNREGTNYGYTF. In DNA form, the CDR3 reads TGTGCCAGCAGCAACAGGGAGGGAACTAACTATGGCTACACCTTC.

The chain couples TRBV3-1 (or the pseudogene TRBV3-2) to TRBJ1-6; D is uncertain. V dropped 4 bases and J dropped 9 bases, with 13 bases sitting between them. CDR3 length: 14 amino acids. Germline V gives CDR1 LGHDT, CDR2 YNNKEL (reference sequence). The CDR3 coding sequence is TGTGCCAGCAGCCTTGGCAGGCAACGTTCACCCCTCCACTTT. Its protein is CASSLGRQRSPLHF.

The chain links TRBV11-3 to TRBJ2-3, with no clear D. The ends were cut back, 3 bases at V and 1 base at J, with 5 bases in the middle. This CDR3 spans 13 amino acids. The V gene's germline CDR1 is SGHNT and CDR2 YENEEA. The CDR3 DNA is TGTGCCAGCAGCTTCACGGGCACAGATACGCAGTATTTT. This encodes CASSFTGTDTQYF. Full variable domain (rest looked up from reference TRBV11-3 and TRBJ2-3): EAGVVQSPRYKIIEKKQPVAFWCNPISGHNTLYWYLQNLGQGPELLIRYENEEAVDDSQLPKDRFSAERLKGVDSTLKIQPAELGDSAVYLCASSFTGTDTQYFGPGTRLTVL.

The chain joins TRBV5-1 to TRBJ2-2, with D unclear. The CDR3 loop spans 15 amino acids. Germline V gene lookup returns CDR1 SGHRS and CDR2 YFSETQ. V was cut by 4 bases and J by 2 bases, with 12 bases left in between. CDR3 bases: TGCGCCAGCAGCCAATTGACACCAAACACCGGGGAGCTGTTTTTT. Amino acid sequence: CASSQLTPNTGELFF.

The V call is TRBV6-5, the J call TRBJ2-3; tentative D call: TRBD2 (5 bases). V was trimmed by 1 base and J by 4 bases, leaving 12 bases between them. The CDR3 totals 15 residues. The germline gives CDR1 MNHEY, CDR2 SVGAGI. CDR3 nucleotide sequence: TGTGCCAGCAGTTACTTCGGGGTCTTGGCAGATACGCAGTATTTT. It specifies CASSYFGVLADTQYF.

The rearrangement uses TRBV6-6 and TRBJ1-5; 8 nucleotides line up with TRBD1. CDR1 and CDR2 (germline): MNHNY, SVGAGI (reference sequence). V lost 8 bases and J lost 3; bases outside the gene matches: 6. This CDR3 is built from 14 residues. This CDR3 is CASYGQGLNQPQHF. DNA for the CDR3: TGTGCCAGCTACGGACAGGGACTCAATCAGCCCCAGCATTTT.

The gene calls are TRBV5-1 and TRBJ1-1; D remains unclear. The CDR3 extends over 12 amino acids. Trimming removed 0 bases from V and 10 bases from J, with 10 bases in between. Germline V gives CDR1 SGHRS, CDR2 YFSETQ. This CDR3 reads CASSLDPGGAFF. As DNA, the CDR3 is TGCGCCAGCAGCTTGGATCCCGGAGGAGCTTTCTTT.

V and J are TRBV5-6 and TRBJ2-4; tentative D call: TRBD2 (6 bases). Trimming shortened V by 0 bases and J by 7 bases, and 14 bases separated the two germline ends. The CDR3 runs 15 residues. Germline CDR1 SGHDT, CDR2 YYEEEE. CDR3 sequence: CASSLGLRAGNIQYF. The CDR3 nucleotides are TGTGCCAGCAGCTTGGGATTGAGGGCGGGGAACATTCAGTACTTC.

The V call is TRBV23-1, the J call TRBJ1-1; possibly TRBD1 for D (5 bases). TRBV23-1 is an open reading frame, and its role is uncertain. Trimming removed 0 bases at V and 6 bases at J, with 17 bases between. This CDR3 contains 16 residues. The CDR3 region is CASSQSIPEPGAEAFF. The CDR3, as DNA: TGCGCCAGCAGTCAATCTATCCCAGAACCGGGGGCTGAAGCTTTCTTT.

The chain is built from TRBV19 and TRBJ2-7, with 8 nucleotides matching TRBD1. Losses at the gene ends were 5 bases for V and 3 bases for J; bases not matched to a gene: 6. Germline CDR1 LNHDA, CDR2 SQIVND (reference sequence). The CDR3 is 14 amino acids. CDR3 DNA sequence: TGTGCCAGTAGTCAGGGGGCAGCGGACTACGAGCAGTACTTC. It specifies CASSQGAADYEQYF.

The chain couples TRBV28 to TRBJ2-6; a possible D gene is TRBD1 (6 bases). In germline, CDR1 is MDHEN, CDR2 SYDVKM. This CDR3 has 15 amino acids. Trimming stripped 8 bases from V and 2 bases from J, with 13 bases between. In nucleotides, the CDR3 is TGTGCCAGCTACGGACAGTTCCCTGGGGCCAACGTCCTGACTTTC. This translates into CASYGQFPGANVLTF.

The chain joins TRBV28 to TRBJ1-1; TRBD1 is a possible D gene (6 bases). Trimming removed 7 bases at V and 2 bases at J, with 17 bases between. This CDR3 has 15 amino acids. Looked up from germline, CDR1 is MDHEN and CDR2 is SYDVKM. The CDR3 DNA follows: TGTGCCAGCACCCCCTTTACAGGGTACAACACTGAAGCTTTCTTT. Translated, it gives CASTPFTGYNTEAFF.

This clone was seen a few times. The chain combines TRBV10-2 with TRBJ1-5, with D uncertain. Per germline, CDR1 WSHSY and CDR2 SAAADI. This CDR3 comprises 16 residues. Between the trimmed V and J ends, which lost 7 bases and 3 bases, there was a span of 19 bases. The CDR3 nucleotides read TGCGCCAGCACGAGCTATTACGGGTCGTTCAATCAGCCCCAGCATTTT. Protein sequence: CASTSYYGSFNQPQHF.

The genes are TRBV30 and TRBJ2-5; D tentatively fits TRBD1 or TRBD2 (5 bases each). The germline CDR1 and CDR2 sequences are GTSNPN and SVGIG (reference sequence). With 7 bases removed from V and 0 bases from J, the gap between germline ends came to 18 bases. The CDR3 consists of 15 residues. The CDR3 loop is CALIQTGTNQETQYF. The DNA for the CDR3 is TGTGCCTTAATCCAAACCGGGACGAACCAAGAGACCCAGTACTTC.

This sequence joins TRBV6-5 and TRBJ1-2; weak D call: TRBD1 (6 bases). Trimming cost V 8 bases and J 4 bases, with 11 bases left between them. Germline-derived CDR1 and CDR2 are MNHEY and SVGAGI. CDR3 length equals 12 residues. The CDR3 is CASGTPAYGYTF. CDR3 DNA sequence: TGTGCCAGCGGGACACCGGCCTATGGCTACACCTTC.

The chain carries TRBV23-1 and TRBJ1-3; D uncertain. TRBV23-1 is an ORF; its function is uncertain. This CDR3 has 11 amino acids. Trimming took 7 bases from V and 3 from J, leaving 4 bases between them. CDR3: CASIGGNTIYF. CDR3 bases: TGCGCCAGCATAGGTGGAAACACCATATATTTT.

V is TRBV2 and J is TRBJ1-6; no firm D call. CDR3 length: 15 residues. Germline assignment: CDR1 SNHLY and CDR2 FYNNEI. V lost 3 bases and J lost 5, with 11 bases in between. The CDR3 here is CASSDGELDNSPLHF. CDR3 nucleotides: TGTGCCAGCAGTGACGGAGAATTGGATAATTCACCCCTCCACTTT.

This chain connects TRBV30 to TRBJ1-4; TRBD1 agrees at 9 bases. Germline V lookup: CDR1 GTSNPN, CDR2 SVGIG (reference sequence). The CDR3 totals 16 residues. The J segment lost 2 bases and the V segment lost 1 base, leaving 5 bases of the junction unmatched. The CDR3 DNA is TGTGCCTGGAGTGCCGGGACAGGGAGGACTAATGAAAAACTGTTTTTT. This encodes CAWSAGTGRTNEKLFF.